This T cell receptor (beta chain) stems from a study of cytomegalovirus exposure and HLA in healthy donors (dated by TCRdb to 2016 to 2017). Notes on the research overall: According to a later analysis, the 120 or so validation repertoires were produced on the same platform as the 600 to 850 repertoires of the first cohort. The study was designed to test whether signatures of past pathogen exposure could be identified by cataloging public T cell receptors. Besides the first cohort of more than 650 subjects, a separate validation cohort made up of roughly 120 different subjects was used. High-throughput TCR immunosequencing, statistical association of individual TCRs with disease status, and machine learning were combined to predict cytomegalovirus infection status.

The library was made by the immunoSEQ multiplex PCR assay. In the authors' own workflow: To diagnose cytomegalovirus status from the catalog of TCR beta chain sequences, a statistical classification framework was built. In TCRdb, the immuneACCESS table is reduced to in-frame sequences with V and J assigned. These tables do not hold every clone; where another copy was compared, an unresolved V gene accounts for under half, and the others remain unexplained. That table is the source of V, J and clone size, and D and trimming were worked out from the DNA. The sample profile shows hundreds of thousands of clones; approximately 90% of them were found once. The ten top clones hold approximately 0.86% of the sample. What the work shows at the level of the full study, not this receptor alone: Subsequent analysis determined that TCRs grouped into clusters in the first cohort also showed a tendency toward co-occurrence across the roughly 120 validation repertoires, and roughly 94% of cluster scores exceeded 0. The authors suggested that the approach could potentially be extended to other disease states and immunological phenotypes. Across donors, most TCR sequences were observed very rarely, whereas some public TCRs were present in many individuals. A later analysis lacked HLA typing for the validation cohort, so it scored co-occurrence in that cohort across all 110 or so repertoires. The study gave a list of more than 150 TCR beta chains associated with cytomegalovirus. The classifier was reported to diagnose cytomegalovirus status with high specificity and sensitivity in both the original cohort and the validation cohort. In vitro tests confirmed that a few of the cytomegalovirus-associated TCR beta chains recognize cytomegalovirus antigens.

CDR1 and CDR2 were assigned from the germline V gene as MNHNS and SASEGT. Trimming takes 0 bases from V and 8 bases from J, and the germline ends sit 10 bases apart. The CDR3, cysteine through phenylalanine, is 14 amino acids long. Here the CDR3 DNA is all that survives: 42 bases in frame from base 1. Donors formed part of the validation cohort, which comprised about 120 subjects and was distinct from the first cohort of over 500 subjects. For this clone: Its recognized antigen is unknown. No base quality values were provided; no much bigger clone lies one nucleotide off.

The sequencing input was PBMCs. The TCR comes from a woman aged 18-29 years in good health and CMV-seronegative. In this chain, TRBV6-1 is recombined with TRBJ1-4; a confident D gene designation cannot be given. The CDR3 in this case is CASSEAGEREKLFF. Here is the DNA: TGTGCCAGCAGTGAAGCGGGAGAAAGGGAAAAACTGTTTTTT.